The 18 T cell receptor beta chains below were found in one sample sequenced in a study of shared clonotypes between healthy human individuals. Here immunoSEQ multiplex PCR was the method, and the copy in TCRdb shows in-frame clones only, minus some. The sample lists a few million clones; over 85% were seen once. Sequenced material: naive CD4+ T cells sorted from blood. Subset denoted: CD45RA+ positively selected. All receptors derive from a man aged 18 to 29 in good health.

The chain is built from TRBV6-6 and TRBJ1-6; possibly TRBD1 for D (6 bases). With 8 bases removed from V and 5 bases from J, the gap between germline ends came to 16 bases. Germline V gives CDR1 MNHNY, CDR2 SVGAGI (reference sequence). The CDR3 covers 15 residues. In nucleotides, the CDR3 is TGTGCCAGCTCCCCTCGGGGGGCGGATAATTCACCCCTCCACTTT. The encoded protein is CASSPRGADNSPLHF.

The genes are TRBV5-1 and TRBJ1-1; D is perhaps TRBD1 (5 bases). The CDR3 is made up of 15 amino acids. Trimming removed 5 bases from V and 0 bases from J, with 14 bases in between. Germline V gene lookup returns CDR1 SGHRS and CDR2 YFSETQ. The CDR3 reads CASSSIGTLNTEAFF. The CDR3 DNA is TGCGCCAGCAGTTCCATCGGGACTTTGAACACTGAAGCTTTCTTT.

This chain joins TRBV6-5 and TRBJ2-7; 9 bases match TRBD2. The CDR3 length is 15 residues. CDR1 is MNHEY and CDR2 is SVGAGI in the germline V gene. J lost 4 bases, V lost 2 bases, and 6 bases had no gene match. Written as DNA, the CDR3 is TGTGCCAGCAGTTACAGGGCGGGGGGGCGTTACGAGCAGTACTTC. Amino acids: CASSYRAGGRYEQYF.

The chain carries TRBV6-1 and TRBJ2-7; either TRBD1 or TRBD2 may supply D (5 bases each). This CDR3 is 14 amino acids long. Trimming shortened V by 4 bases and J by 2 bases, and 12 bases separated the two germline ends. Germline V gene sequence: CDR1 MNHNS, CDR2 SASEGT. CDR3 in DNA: TGTGCCAGCAGTGTCGGGACGGCTACCTACGAGCAGTACTTC. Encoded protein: CASSVGTATYEQYF.

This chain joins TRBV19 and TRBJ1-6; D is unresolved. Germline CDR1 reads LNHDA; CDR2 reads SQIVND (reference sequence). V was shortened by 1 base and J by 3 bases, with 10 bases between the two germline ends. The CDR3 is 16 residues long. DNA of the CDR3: TGTGCCAGTAGTATAGCGGCAGGAAACTATAATTCACCCCTCCACTTT. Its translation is CASSIAAGNYNSPLHF.

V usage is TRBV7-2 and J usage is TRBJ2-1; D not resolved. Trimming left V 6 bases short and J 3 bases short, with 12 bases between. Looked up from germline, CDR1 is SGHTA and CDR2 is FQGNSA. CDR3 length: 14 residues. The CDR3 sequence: CASSTRMNYNEQFF. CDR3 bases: TGTGCCAGCAGTACAAGGATGAACTACAATGAGCAGTTCTTC.

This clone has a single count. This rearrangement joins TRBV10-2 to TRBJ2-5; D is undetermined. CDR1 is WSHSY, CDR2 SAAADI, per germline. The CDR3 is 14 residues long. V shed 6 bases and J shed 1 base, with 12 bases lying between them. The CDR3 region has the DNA TGCGCCAGCAGCGACGGACGAGCCCAAGAGACCCAGTACTTC. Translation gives CASSDGRAQETQYF.

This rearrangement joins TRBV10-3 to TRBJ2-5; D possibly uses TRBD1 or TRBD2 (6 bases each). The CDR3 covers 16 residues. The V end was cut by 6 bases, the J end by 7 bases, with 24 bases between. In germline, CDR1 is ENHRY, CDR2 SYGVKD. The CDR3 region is CAIREDRGAQAGTQYF. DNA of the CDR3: TGTGCCATCAGGGAGGATAGGGGGGCGCAAGCAGGGACCCAGTACTTC.

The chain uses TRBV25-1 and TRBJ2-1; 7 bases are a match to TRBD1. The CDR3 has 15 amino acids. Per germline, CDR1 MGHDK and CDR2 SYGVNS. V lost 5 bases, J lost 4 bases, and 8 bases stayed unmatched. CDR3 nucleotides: TGTGCCAGCAGTCTGGGGACAGCCATATACAATGAGCAGTTCTTC. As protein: CASSLGTAIYNEQFF.

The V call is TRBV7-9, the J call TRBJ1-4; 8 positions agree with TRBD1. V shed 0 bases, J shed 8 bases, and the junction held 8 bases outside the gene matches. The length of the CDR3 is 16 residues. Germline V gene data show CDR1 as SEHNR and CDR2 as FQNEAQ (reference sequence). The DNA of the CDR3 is TGTGCCAGCAGCTTAGCGCTGGGACAGGAGAGGGAAAAACTGTTTTTT. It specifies CASSLALGQEREKLFF. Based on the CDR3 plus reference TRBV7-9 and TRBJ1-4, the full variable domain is DTGVSQNPRHKITKRGQNVTFRCDPISEHNRLYWYRQTLGQGPEFLTYFQNEAQLEKSRLLSDRFSAERPKGSFSTLEIQRTEQGDSAMYLCASSLALGQEREKLFFGSGTQLSVL.

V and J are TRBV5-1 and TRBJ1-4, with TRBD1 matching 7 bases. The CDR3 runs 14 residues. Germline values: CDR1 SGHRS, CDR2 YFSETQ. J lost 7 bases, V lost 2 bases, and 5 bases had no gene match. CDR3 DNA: TGCGCCAGCAGCTTACTACAGGGGAGTGAAAAACTGTTTTTT. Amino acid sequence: CASSLLQGSEKLFF.

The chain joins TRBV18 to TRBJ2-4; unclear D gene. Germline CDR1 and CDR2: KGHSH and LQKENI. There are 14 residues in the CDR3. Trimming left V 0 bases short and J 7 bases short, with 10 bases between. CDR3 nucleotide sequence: TGTGCCAGCTCACCACCGAGCGTGGGGAACATTCAGTACTTC. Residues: CASSPPSVGNIQYF.

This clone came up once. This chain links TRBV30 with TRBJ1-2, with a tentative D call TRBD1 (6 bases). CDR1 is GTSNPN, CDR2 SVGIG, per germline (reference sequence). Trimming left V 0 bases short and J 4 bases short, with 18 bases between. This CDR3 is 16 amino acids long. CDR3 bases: TGTGCCTGGAGTGTAACCTGGGGGCAGAACGGCTATGGCTACACCTTC. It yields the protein CAWSVTWGQNGYGYTF.

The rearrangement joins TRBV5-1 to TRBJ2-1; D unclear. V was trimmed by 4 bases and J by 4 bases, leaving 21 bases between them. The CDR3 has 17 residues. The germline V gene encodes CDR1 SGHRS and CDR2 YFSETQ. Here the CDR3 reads CASSPVPALFEYNEQFF. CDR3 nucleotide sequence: TGCGCCAGCAGCCCAGTCCCCGCCTTATTCGAATACAATGAGCAGTTCTTC.

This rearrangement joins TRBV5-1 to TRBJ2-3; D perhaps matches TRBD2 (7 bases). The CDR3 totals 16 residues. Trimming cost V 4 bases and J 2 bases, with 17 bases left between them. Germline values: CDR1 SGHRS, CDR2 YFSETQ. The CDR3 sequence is CASSQVGGGLTDTQYF. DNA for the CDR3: TGCGCCAGCAGCCAGGTCGGCGGGGGCCTCACAGATACGCAGTATTTT.

CDR3 DNA sequence: TGTGCCAGCAGTGTGCGAACTTTGGGAGAGACCCAGTACTTC. Amino acid sequence: CASSVRTLGETQYF. This rearrangement joins TRBV6-1 to TRBJ2-5; D unclear. V was shortened by 4 bases and J by 4 bases, with 13 bases between the two germline ends. There are 14 residues in the CDR3. Germline assignment: CDR1 MNHNS and CDR2 SASEGT.

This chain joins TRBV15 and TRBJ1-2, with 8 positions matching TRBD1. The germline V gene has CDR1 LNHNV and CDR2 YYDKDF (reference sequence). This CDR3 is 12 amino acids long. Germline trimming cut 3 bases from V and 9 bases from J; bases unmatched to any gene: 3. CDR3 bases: TGTGCCACCAGCAGGGACAGGGCTAGCTACACCTTC. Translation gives CATSRDRASYTF.

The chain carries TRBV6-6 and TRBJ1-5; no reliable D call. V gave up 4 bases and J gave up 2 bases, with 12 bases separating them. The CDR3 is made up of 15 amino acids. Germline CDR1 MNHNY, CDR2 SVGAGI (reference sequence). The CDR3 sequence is CASSWDKRGNQPQHF. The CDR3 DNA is TGTGCCAGCAGTTGGGATAAACGGGGCAATCAGCCCCAGCATTTT.